The 9 T cell receptor beta chains below were found in one sample sequenced in a study of T cell repertoires in cytomegalovirus infection. TCRdb used MiXCR to reprocess the reads, holding one entry per CDR3 protein. This sample has some 68,000 distinct CDR3 sequences; approximately 24% occur once, and the top ten carry 79%. Their cognate antigens are unknown. The sequenced sample consisted of PBMCs, sequenced either directly or after in vitro stimulation (not recorded which). The receptors originated from a human donor in good health (CMV status not recorded). Some clones in this sample may be carry-over from other donors' samples.

This rearrangement joins TRBV7-6 to TRBJ2-1; D is possibly TRBD2 (5 bases). The V end was cut by 3 bases, the J end by 7 bases, with 10 bases between. CDR1 SGHVS and CDR2 FNYEAQ come from the germline V gene. This CDR3 is 13 amino acids long. CDR3 region: CASSFNGVNEQFF. CDR3 coding DNA: TGTGCCAGCAGCTTCAACGGGGTGAATGAGCAGTTCTTC.

This clonotype has a count of ten or more. The V and J genes are TRBV7-2 and TRBJ1-1; D unclear. The CDR3 has 14 residues. Germline CDR1 and CDR2: SGHTA and FQGNSA. Trimming took 3 bases from V and 0 from J, leaving 8 bases between them. The CDR3 bases are TGTGCCAGCAGCTTCGGCGCCATGAACACTGAAGCTTTCTTT. Translating it yields CASSFGAMNTEAFF.

This CDR3 is CASSTLAGRINEQFF. The CDR3 region has the DNA TGCGCCAGCAGCACACTAGCGGGGCGCATCAATGAGCAGTTCTTC. The gene calls are TRBV5-1 and TRBJ2-1, with 10 bases matching TRBD2. Germline-derived CDR1 and CDR2 are SGHRS and YFSETQ. J gave up 6 bases and V 4 bases, and 7 bases lay outside the gene matches. The CDR3 spans 15 residues.

This clonotype was seen a handful of times. V and J are TRBV7-6 and TRBJ2-7; D may be TRBD2 (6 bases). V was cut by 3 bases and J by 7 bases, with 10 bases left in between. Germline V gene data show CDR1 as SGHVS and CDR2 as FNYEAQ. This CDR3 contains 12 residues. CDR3 nucleotide sequence: TGTGCCAGCAGCTTGAGCGGAGGGGAGCAGTACTTC. Its translation is CASSLSGGEQYF.

The gene calls are TRBV2 and TRBJ2-7; TRBD1 matches at 8 bases. CDR3 length equals 12 residues. The trim removed 7 bases at V and 7 bases at J, leaving 6 bases unmatched. Germline V gene lookup returns CDR1 SNHLY and CDR2 FYNNEI. As DNA, the CDR3 is TGTGCCAGCACCAGACAGGGGAGAGAGCAGTACTTC. It codes for CASTRQGREQYF.

This rearrangement joins TRBV12-5 to TRBJ2-3; D not certain. V was clipped by 5 bases and J by 3 bases, with 12 bases between them. The CDR3 runs to 14 residues. Per germline, CDR1 LGHNT and CDR2 FRNRAP. This CDR3 is CASGPPRLTDTQYF. CDR3 DNA: TGTGCTAGTGGTCCCCCCCGTTTGACAGATACGCAGTATTTT.

This clonotype has ten or more counts. The gene calls are TRBV12-3 or TRBV12-4 and TRBJ1-5; D is perhaps TRBD1 (5 bases). CDR3 length equals 15 residues. V lost 4 bases, J lost 6 bases, and 16 bases lay in between. The CDR3 nucleotides read TGTGCCAGCAGTTATGACCCCCGGAGGGGTCAGCCCCAGCATTTT. Translated, it gives CASSYDPRRGQPQHF.

The chain has TRBV7-6 and TRBJ2-2; the D is unclear. Trimming pared 1 base from V and 6 bases from J, leaving 18 bases between. The CDR3 spans 17 residues. The germline gives CDR1 SGHVS, CDR2 FNYEAQ. CDR3 sequence reads: CASSLGAIGRRSGELFF. CDR3 bases: TGTGCCAGCAGCTTAGGGGCTATTGGCAGACGGTCCGGGGAGCTGTTTTTT. The full variable domain, its missing parts supplied by reference TRBV7-6 and TRBJ2-2, is GAGVSQSPRYKVTKRGQDVALRCDPISGHVSLYWYRQALGQGPEFLTYFNYEAQQDKSGLPNDRFSAERPEGSISTLTIQRTEQRDSAMYRCASSLGAIGRRSGELFFGEGSRLTVL.

This clonotype was counted many times. The rearrangement joins TRBV28 to TRBJ1-4, with 10 positions matching TRBD1. This CDR3 has 15 amino acids. V was pared by 4 bases and J by 6 bases, with 5 bases of the junction left unmatched. The germline gives CDR1 MDHEN, CDR2 SYDVKM. The CDR3 DNA sequence: TGTGCCAGCAGTTCCTTGGGGACAGGGGATGAAAAACTGTTTTTT. Protein: CASSSLGTGDEKLFF.